The 3 T cell receptor beta chains below all came from one sample that was sequenced in a study of blood T cell repertoires in COVID-19. Assay used: immunoSEQ multiplex PCR; TCRdb lists only in-frame clones, some missing. The sample lists 200,000 to 300,000 clones; around 86% were seen once. The sample was peripheral blood. Receptors originate from a woman aged 55-70 years with active or convalescent COVID-19.

The chain recombines TRBV5-1 with TRBJ2-2; tentative D call: TRBD1 (5 bases). The CDR3 is made up of 15 amino acids. Trimming shortened V by 0 bases and J by 5 bases, and 11 bases separated the two germline ends. The germline V gene encodes CDR1 SGHRS and CDR2 YFSETQ. Here the CDR3 reads CASSLVVSGTGELFF. DNA of the CDR3: TGCGCCAGCAGCTTGGTGGTTTCAGGGACCGGGGAGCTGTTTTTT.

This clone has only a few counts. V usage is TRBV7-8 and J usage is TRBJ2-1; TRBD1 matches 10 bases. The CDR3 covers 13 residues. V shed 5 bases and J 6 bases; nucleotides not matched to a gene: 1. The germline gives CDR1 SGHVS, CDR2 FQNEAQ. The DNA of the CDR3 is TGTGCCAGCAGCCGGGACAGGGGCAATGAGCAGTTCTTC. Translation gives CASSRDRGNEQFF.

The chain is built from TRBV29-1 and TRBJ2-7; D may be TRBD1 (5 bases). Germline V gene sequence: CDR1 SQVTM, CDR2 ANQGSEA. The CDR3 spans 13 residues. V dropped 4 bases and J dropped 2 bases, with 12 bases sitting between them. This CDR3 is CSVVGRRAYEQYF. The CDR3 DNA reads as TGCAGCGTTGTAGGTCGCAGGGCCTACGAGCAGTACTTC.